The rows below give T cell receptor beta chains drawn from one sample of a study of cytomegalovirus exposure and HLA in healthy donors. The protocol was immunoSEQ multiplex PCR, while the TCRdb copy is restricted to in-frame clones and leaves out a portion. Of 100,000 to 150,000 clones in the sample, roughly four fifths were seen once. Sequenced material: PBMCs. Receptor source: a male donor in good health and CMV-seronegative. CDR3s include the opening cysteine and the closing phenylalanine or tryptophan. D genes are given only for firm matches. Clone size appears in some rows only: once, few, many, or a class for an expanded clone.

>TRBJ2-7|NA|TRBV6-5|few
CASSKLTRSGEQYF
TGTGCCAGCAGTAAACTGACCCGATCGGGCGAGCAGTACTTC
>TRBJ2-3|NA|TRBV2|NA
CASSRTLEDTQYF
TGTGCCAGCTCCCGCACCTTGGAGGATACGCAGTATTTT
>TRBJ1-1|NA|TRBV25-1|NA
CASSESGRAKAFF
TGTGCCAGCAGTGAATCTGGCAGGGCAAAAGCTTTCTTT
>TRBJ1-4|NA|TRBV5-1|NA
CASSFSQDGRRGKLFF
TGCGCCAGCAGCTTCTCCCAGGACGGCCGGCGGGGCAAACTGTTTTTT
>TRBJ1-5|NA|TRBV28|few
CASRGRGGDSNQPQHF
TGTGCCAGCCGAGGTAGGGGAGGGGATAGCAATCAGCCCCAGCATTTT
>TRBJ2-1|TRBD2|TRBV19|NA
CASSLPAGDSYNEQFF
TGTGCCAGTAGTCTGCCAGCGGGGGACTCCTACAATGAGCAGTTCTTC
>TRBJ2-2|TRBD2|TRBV19|few
CASSIGWEREWPRSPGELFF
TGTGCCAGTAGTATAGGGTGGGAGCGGGAGTGGCCCAGGTCCCCCGGGGAGCTGTTTTTT
>TRBJ1-4|TRBD1|TRBV7-8|NA
CASSLSLRGRKGVEEKLFF
TGTGCCAGCAGCCTCTCTTTGAGGGGGCGGAAAGGAGTGGAGGAAAAACTGTTTTTT
>TRBJ1-1|NA|TRBV7-9|NA
CAIPSRGLFTEAFF
TGTGCCATCCCAAGTCGGGGTTTATTCACTGAAGCTTTCTTT
>TRBJ2-3|NA|TRBV21-1|NA
CASSKVRTKGTDTQYF
TGTGCCAGCAGCAAAGTCCGGACAAAAGGCACAGATACGCAGTATTTT
>TRBJ2-7|NA|TRBV10-3|NA
CAISESGQPYEQYF
TGTGCCATCAGTGAGTCTGGACAGCCCTACGAGCAGTACTTC
>TRBJ1-4|TRBD1|TRBV7-9|NA
CASSSPRRTGGEEKLFF
TGTGCCAGCAGCTCCCCCCGACGGACAGGGGGGGAGGAAAAACTGTTTTTT
>TRBJ1-2|TRBD1|TRBV28|NA
CASSLSRDRDGYTF
TGTGCCAGCAGTTTATCCCGGGACAGGGATGGCTACACCTTC
>TRBJ2-7|TRBD2|TRBV5-4|NA
CASSLGGTSGALYEQYF
TGTGCCAGCAGCTTGGGAGGGACTAGCGGGGCCCTTTACGAGCAGTACTTC
>TRBJ2-7|TRBD1|TRBV28|NA
CASSLAAGGSYEQYF
TGTGCCAGCTCCCTCGCGGCAGGGGGTTCCTACGAGCAGTACTTC
>TRBJ2-1|TRBD2|TRBV5-1|NA
CASRGTRTYNEQFF
TGCGCCAGCAGAGGGACTAGGACCTACAATGAGCAGTTCTTC
>TRBJ1-3|NA|TRBV2|NA
CATQRLAGVSGNTIYF
TGTGCCACTCAGCGATTGGCCGGGGTCTCTGGAAACACCATATATTTT
>TRBJ2-7|NA|TRBV28|NA
CASSLSNNRAQYF
TGTGCCAGCAGTTTATCGAACAACAGGGCGCAGTACTTC
>TRBJ2-1|TRBD2|TRBV10-3|NA
CAISEVSSSGLAANEQFF
TGTGCCATCAGTGAGGTGTCGTCGTCGGGACTAGCGGCCAATGAGCAGTTCTTC
>TRBJ1-1|TRBD1|TRBV29-1|once
CSVGGTGDTEAFF
TGCAGCGTTGGGGGGACAGGGGACACTGAAGCTTTCTTT
>TRBJ2-1|TRBD1|TRBV6-1|NA
CASRFPGQGADEQFF
TGTGCCAGCAGGTTCCCGGGACAGGGGGCGGATGAGCAGTTCTTC
>TRBJ2-7|TRBD2|TRBV15|few
CATSGRAGVGAYEQYF
TGTGCCACCAGCGGAAGAGCGGGAGTGGGGGCCTACGAGCAGTACTTC
>TRBJ2-7|NA|TRBV7-9|NA
CSSSSETSYEQYF
TGTTCCAGCAGCTCAGAAACTAGCTACGAGCAGTACTTC
>TRBJ2-1|TRBD2|TRBV4-1|NA
CASSQHNLGLGNNEQFF
TGCGCCAGCAGCCAACATAATTTGGGACTAGGGAACAATGAGCAGTTCTTC
>TRBJ1-4|NA|TRBV28|few
CASMLRREGEKLFFF
TGTGCCAGCATGTTGAGGCGTGAGGGTGAAAAACTGTTCTTTTTT
>TRBJ2-5|TRBD2|TRBV5-4|NA
CASSPSGGPRETQYF
TGTGCCAGCAGCCCTAGCGGGGGGCCTCGGGAGACCCAGTACTTC
>TRBJ2-3|TRBD2|TRBV6-1|NA
CASRRSSGGTDTQYF
TGTGCCAGCAGGCGCTCGAGCGGGGGCACAGATACGCAGTATTTT
>TRBJ1-2|NA|TRBV6-1|NA
CASSENEGALNYGYTF
TGTGCCAGCAGTGAAAATGAAGGGGCGCTTAACTATGGCTACACCTTC
>TRBJ2-1|TRBD2|TRBV5-8|NA
CASSLEPGGYNEQFF
TGTGCCAGCAGCTTGGAGCCGGGGGGGTACAATGAGCAGTTCTTC
>TRBJ2-1|TRBD1|TRBV28|NA
CASSSGQDRNEQFF
TGTGCCAGCTCTTCGGGACAGGACCGAAACGAGCAGTTCTTC
>TRBJ2-7|TRBD2|TRBV11-2|NA
CASSLGPRSSGRGSYEQYF
TGTGCCAGCAGCTTAGGTCCGCGGTCTAGCGGGAGGGGGTCCTACGAGCAGTACTTC
>TRBJ2-5|NA|TRBV10-1|NA
CASSESSGYEAQYF
TGCGCCAGCAGTGAGTCGAGCGGCTACGAGGCCCAGTACTTC
>TRBJ2-1|NA|TRBV18|NA
CASSRSRDEEQFF
TGTGCCAGCTCACGATCCCGCGATGAAGAGCAGTTCTTC
>TRBJ2-5|NA|TRBV7-3|few
CASSLTGSTMETQYF
TGTGCCAGCAGCTTAACGGGCAGCACGATGGAGACCCAGTACTTC
>TRBJ2-6|NA|TRBV15|NA
CATSREGLGGANVLTF
TGTGCCACCAGCAGAGAGGGGCTGGGTGGGGCCAACGTCCTGACTTTC
>TRBJ2-7|TRBD2|TRBV6-5|few
CASSYGRGRVREQYF
TGTGCCAGCAGTTACGGGAGGGGACGGGTACGAGAGCAGTACTTC
>TRBJ2-1|NA|TRBV19|NA
CASSIDLGVEQFF
TGTGCCAGTAGTATAGATCTAGGGGTCGAGCAGTTCTTC
>TRBJ2-7|NA|TRBV6-1|NA
CASSEEGVGSYEQYF
TGTGCCAGCAGTGAAGAAGGGGTAGGGTCCTACGAGCAGTACTTC
>TRBJ2-1|TRBD1|TRBV30|NA
CAWSVPGQGYNEQFF
TGTGCCTGGAGTGTTCCGGGACAGGGGTACAATGAGCAGTTCTTC
>TRBJ1-2|NA|TRBV30|few
CAWESRRDKLNYGYTF
TGTGCCTGGGAAAGTCGACGGGACAAACTTAACTATGGCTACACCTTC
>TRBJ2-1|NA|TRBV5-6|few
CASSWGRRAKNVEQFF
TGTGCCAGCAGCTGGGGTCGGAGGGCCAAAAATGTAGAGCAGTTCTTC
>TRBJ2-5|NA|TRBV5-4|NA
CASSPEGFSETQYF
TGTGCCAGCAGCCCCGAGGGATTTTCGGAGACCCAGTACTTC
>TRBJ2-1|TRBD1|TRBV9|NA
CASSVGQGAGQGPYNEQFF
TGTGCCAGCAGCGTAGGGCAAGGGGCCGGACAGGGGCCCTACAATGAGCAGTTCTTC
>TRBJ1-1|NA|TRBV6-6|NA
CASSYGPKFEAFF
TGTGCCAGCAGTTACGGGCCTAAGTTTGAAGCTTTCTTT
>TRBJ2-7|TRBD2|TRBV28|once
CASGWGGANEQYF
TGTGCCAGCGGTTGGGGGGGAGCTAACGAGCAGTACTTC
>TRBJ1-2|NA|TRBV19|NA
CASRQQANYGYTF
TGTGCCAGTAGACAACAAGCTAACTATGGCTACACCTTC
>TRBJ1-2|NA|TRBV7-3|NA
CASSPGVGNYGYTF
TGTGCCAGCAGCCCCGGGGTGGGGAACTATGGCTACACCTTC
>TRBJ1-2|NA|TRBV23-1|NA
CASQMSSSARGAQNYGYTF
TGCGCCAGTCAGATGTCTTCGAGCGCTCGGGGGGCGCAGAACTATGGCTACACCTTC
>TRBJ1-5|NA|TRBV2|NA
CASTQDSYRQPQHF
TGTGCCAGCACCCAGGACAGTTATAGGCAGCCCCAGCATTTT
>TRBJ1-1|NA|TRBV6-1|NA
CASKSSRDTEAFF
TGTGCCAGCAAGAGTAGCAGGGATACTGAAGCTTTCTTT
>TRBJ2-2|NA|TRBV7-3|few
CASSYPRGELFF
TGTGCCAGCAGCTATCCTAGAGGGGAGCTGTTTTTT